A single sample is the source of the 16 T cell receptor beta chains below, sequenced in a study of cytomegalovirus exposure and HLA in healthy donors. Using immunoSEQ multiplex PCR, the repertoire was profiled, and TCRdb retains in-frame clones only, with some absent. The data contain 55,000 to 80,000 clones, approximately 96% of them singletons. The sample taken for sequencing was PBMCs. Receptors were obtained from a man aged 18 to 29 in good health and CMV-seronegative.

V is TRBV7-9 and J is TRBJ2-7; D is unclear. The V end lost 0 bases, the J end lost 0 bases, and 15 bases lay between the germline ends. Germline V lookup: CDR1 SEHNR, CDR2 FQNEAQ (reference sequence). The CDR3 covers 17 residues. The CDR3 nucleotides read TGTGCCAGCAGCTTAGCCAACGTGGCGGAGAGCTCCTACGAGCAGTACTTC. Its protein product is CASSLANVAESSYEQYF.

Only one count was recorded for this clone. The chain joins TRBV19 to TRBJ1-2; 8 nucleotides line up with TRBD1. J gave up 4 bases and V 6 bases, and 10 bases lay outside the gene matches. The CDR3 has 15 amino acids. Per germline, CDR1 LNHDA and CDR2 SQIVND (reference sequence). Here the CDR3 DNA reads TGTGCCAGTAGCTCTGGACAGGGCTTCCTCTATGGCTACACCTTC. Encoded protein: CASSSGQGFLYGYTF.

This chain joins TRBV7-2 and TRBJ2-7; D may be TRBD1 (6 bases). Germline-derived CDR1 and CDR2 are SGHTA and FQGNSA. V lost 2 bases and J lost 5, with 19 bases in between. This CDR3 is 16 amino acids long. The CDR3 nucleotides are TGTGCCAGCAGCTTATTTTTGGACAGCCGCCTGGACGAGCAGTACTTC. Amino acids: CASSLFLDSRLDEQYF.

The count of this clone is one. CDR3 sequence reads: CASSSHHNTGELFF. The CDR3 nucleotides are TGTGCCAGCAGTTCCCATCATAACACCGGGGAGCTGTTTTTT. The J gene is TRBJ2-2, the V gene TRBV6-9; no clear D gene. The CDR3 contains 14 residues. V lost 4 bases and J lost 2, with 8 bases in between. The germline CDR1 and CDR2 sequences are MNHGY and SVAAGI.

The chain is built from TRBV6-5 and TRBJ1-2; D might be TRBD1 (6 bases). Germline CDR1 is MNHEY and CDR2 is SVGAGI. This CDR3 is 14 amino acids long. Trimming removed 0 bases at V and 1 base at J, with 6 bases between. The CDR3 reads CASSYSRGNYGYTF. The CDR3 bases are TGTGCCAGCAGTTACTCCAGGGGTAACTATGGCTACACCTTC.

This chain links TRBV28 with TRBJ1-1; D ambiguous. The length of the CDR3 is 12 residues. CDR1 is MDHEN, CDR2 SYDVKM, per germline. Trimming removed 8 bases at V and 4 bases at J, with 11 bases between. This CDR3 reads CASATGSTEAFF. For the CDR3, the DNA is TGTGCCAGCGCAACGGGTTCCACTGAAGCTTTCTTT.

CDR3 in DNA: TGTGCCTGGAGACGAGGGACAGGGGTCGACGAGCAGTACTTC. Encoded protein: CAWRRGTGVDEQYF. This chain connects TRBV30 to TRBJ2-7; TRBD1 agrees at 10 bases. V dropped 3 bases and J dropped 5; count of bases not matched to a gene: 7. Germline loops: CDR1 GTSNPN, CDR2 SVGIG (reference sequence). The CDR3 spans 14 residues.

The chain joins TRBV18 to TRBJ1-1; D might be TRBD1 (5 bases). Germline CDR1 and CDR2: KGHSH and LQKENI. The CDR3 has 14 amino acids. Deletions cut 0 bases from V and 6 bases from J, with 11 bases between. CDR3 sequence: CASSPPTAYPEAFF. The CDR3 nucleotides read TGTGCCAGCTCACCACCGACAGCATATCCTGAAGCTTTCTTT.

This chain connects TRBV28 to TRBJ1-5, with 9 bases that match TRBD1. The V segment lost 5 bases and the J segment 2 bases; nucleotides outside the gene matches: 13. Germline lookup yields CDR1 MDHEN and CDR2 SYDVKM. The CDR3 covers 18 residues. This CDR3 is CASSPGTGRPRGNQPQHF. The CDR3 bases are TGTGCCAGCAGTCCCGGGACAGGGAGGCCCAGGGGCAATCAGCCCCAGCATTTT.

The chain employs TRBV18 and TRBJ1-1; 7 nucleotides match TRBD1. The V gene end was trimmed by 2 bases and the J gene end by 0 bases; junction bases not matched to a gene: 9. Germline-derived CDR1 and CDR2 are KGHSH and LQKENI. CDR3 length: 17 residues. As DNA, the CDR3 is TGTGCCAGCTCACCATTTGAGACAGGGAGCATGAACACTGAAGCTTTCTTT. Amino acid sequence: CASSPFETGSMNTEAFF.

This chain links TRBV19 with TRBJ2-7, with D uncertain. V shed 6 bases and J shed 7 bases, with 19 bases lying between them. CDR1 is LNHDA and CDR2 is SQIVND in the germline V gene (reference sequence). The length of the CDR3 is 14 residues. This CDR3 reads CASSLTQVGEEQYF. The CDR3 coding sequence is TGTGCCAGTAGCCTCACCCAGGTAGGTGAGGAGCAGTACTTC.

The V gene is TRBV14, the J gene TRBJ1-1; unclear D gene. The CDR3 runs 14 residues. Trimming stripped 5 bases from V and 4 bases from J, with 14 bases between. Looked up from germline, CDR1 is SGHDN and CDR2 is FVKESK. The CDR3 DNA sequence: TGTGCCAGCAGCGAAGTCGGTGTGGTCACTGAAGCTTTCTTT. Translating it yields CASSEVGVVTEAFF.

This clone was recorded once. The rearrangement uses TRBV15 and TRBJ2-5; a possible D gene is TRBD1 (6 bases). The V gene lost 0 bases and the J gene lost 5 bases, with 13 bases spanning the gap. Germline V lookup: CDR1 LNHNV, CDR2 YYDKDF (reference sequence). The CDR3 extends over 15 amino acids. The CDR3 protein is CATSREHRAAETQYF. In DNA form, the CDR3 reads TGTGCCACCAGCAGAGAGCACAGGGCGGCGGAGACCCAGTACTTC. Drawing the rest from reference TRBV15 and TRBJ2-5, the complete variable domain is DAMVIQNPRYQVTQFGKPVTLSCSQTLNHNVMYWYQQKSSQAPKLLFHYYDKDFNNEADTPDNFQSRRPNTSFCFLDIRSPGLGDTAMYLCATSREHRAAETQYFGPGTRLLVL.

The V call is TRBV7-2, the J call TRBJ1-6; no reliable D call. This CDR3 is 14 amino acids long. V shed 2 bases and J shed 10 bases, with 12 bases lying between them. The V gene's germline CDR1 is SGHTA and CDR2 FQGNSA. The CDR3 DNA follows: TGTGCCAGCAGCTTAAATGGAGTGCAATCACCCCTCCACTTT. It yields the protein CASSLNGVQSPLHF.

The gene calls are TRBV18 and TRBJ2-1; TRBD2 is a possible D gene (7 bases). Germline V gives CDR1 KGHSH, CDR2 LQKENI. V dropped 0 bases and J dropped 7 bases, with 13 bases sitting between them. The CDR3 covers 15 residues. CDR3 in amino acids: CASSPPGGGLNEQFF. CDR3 sequence (DNA): TGTGCCAGCTCACCACCGGGGGGGGGCTTGAATGAGCAGTTCTTC.

This clone was seen only a few times. The chain combines TRBV18 with TRBJ1-3; D might be TRBD1 (5 bases). CDR3 length: 14 amino acids. V was pared by 6 bases and J by 2 bases, with 11 bases between. From germline, CDR1 is KGHSH and CDR2 LQKENI. CDR3 DNA: TGTGCCAGCTCCGTCCAGGGCCCTGGAAACACCATATATTTT. The encoded protein is CASSVQGPGNTIYF.